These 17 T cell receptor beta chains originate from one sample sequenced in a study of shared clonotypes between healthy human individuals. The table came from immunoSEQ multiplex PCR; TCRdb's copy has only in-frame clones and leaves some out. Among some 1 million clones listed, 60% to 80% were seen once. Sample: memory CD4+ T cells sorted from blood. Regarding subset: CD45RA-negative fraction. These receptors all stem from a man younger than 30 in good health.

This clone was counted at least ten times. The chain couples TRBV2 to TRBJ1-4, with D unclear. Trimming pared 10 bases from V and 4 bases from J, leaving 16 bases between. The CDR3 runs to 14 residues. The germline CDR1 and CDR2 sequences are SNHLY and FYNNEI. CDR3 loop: CANRLTGYNEKLFF. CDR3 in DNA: TGTGCCAACCGACTGACGGGATATAATGAAAAACTGTTTTTT.

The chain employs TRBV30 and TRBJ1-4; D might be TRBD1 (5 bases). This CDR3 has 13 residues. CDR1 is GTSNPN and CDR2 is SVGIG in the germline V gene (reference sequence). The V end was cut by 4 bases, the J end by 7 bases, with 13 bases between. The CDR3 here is CAWMVKGSEKLFF. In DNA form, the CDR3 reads TGTGCCTGGATGGTCAAGGGGAGTGAAAAACTGTTTTTT.

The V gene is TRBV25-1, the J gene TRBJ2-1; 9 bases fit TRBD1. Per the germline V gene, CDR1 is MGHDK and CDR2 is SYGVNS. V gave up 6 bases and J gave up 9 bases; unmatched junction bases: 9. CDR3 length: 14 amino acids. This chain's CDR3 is CASRGTGKFSEQFF. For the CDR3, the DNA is TGTGCCAGCAGGGGGACAGGGAAATTTAGTGAGCAGTTCTTC.

The CDR3, as DNA: TGCGCCAGCAGCCAAGCATTCGGCGAAGGCTACACCTTC. Amino acids: CASSQAFGEGYTF. This chain connects TRBV4-3 to TRBJ1-2; D gene unclear. V lost 1 base and J 8 bases, leaving 11 bases between the germline ends. Per germline, CDR1 LGHNA and CDR2 YSLEER. The CDR3 has 13 residues.

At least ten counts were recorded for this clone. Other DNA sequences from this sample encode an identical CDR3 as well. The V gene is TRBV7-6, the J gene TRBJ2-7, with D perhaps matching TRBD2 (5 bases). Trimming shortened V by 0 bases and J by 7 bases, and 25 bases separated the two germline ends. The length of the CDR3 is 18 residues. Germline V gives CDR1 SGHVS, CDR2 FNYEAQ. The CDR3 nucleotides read TGTGCCAGCAGCTTAGCGGGGTGGGCCACTAGGGCCACTGGTGAGCAGTACTTC. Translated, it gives CASSLAGWATRATGEQYF.

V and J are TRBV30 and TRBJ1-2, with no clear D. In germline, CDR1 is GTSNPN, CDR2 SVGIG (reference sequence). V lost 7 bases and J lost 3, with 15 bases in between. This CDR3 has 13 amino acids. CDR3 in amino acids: CASLPTVDYGYTF. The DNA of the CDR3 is TGTGCCTCCTTACCGACGGTAGACTATGGCTACACCTTC.

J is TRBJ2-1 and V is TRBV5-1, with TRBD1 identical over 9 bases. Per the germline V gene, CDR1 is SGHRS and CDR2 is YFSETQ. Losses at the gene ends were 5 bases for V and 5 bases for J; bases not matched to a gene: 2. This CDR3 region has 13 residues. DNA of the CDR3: TGCGCCAGCAGACAGGGGGCTGACAATGAGCAGTTCTTC. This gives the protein CASRQGADNEQFF.

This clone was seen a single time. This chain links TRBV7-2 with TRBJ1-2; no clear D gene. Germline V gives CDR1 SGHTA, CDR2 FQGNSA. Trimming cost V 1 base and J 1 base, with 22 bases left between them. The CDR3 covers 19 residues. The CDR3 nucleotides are TGTGCCAGCAGCTTAGGGTCTAGTACAGCCCATATCTTTAACTATGGCTACACCTTC. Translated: CASSLGSSTAHIFNYGYTF.

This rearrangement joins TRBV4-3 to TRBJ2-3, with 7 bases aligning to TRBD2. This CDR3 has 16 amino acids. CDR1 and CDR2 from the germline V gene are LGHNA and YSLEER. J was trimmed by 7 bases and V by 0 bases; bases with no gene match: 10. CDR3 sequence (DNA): TGCGCCAGCAGCCAAGATCGGACTAGTCGGGGTAATACGCAGTATTTT. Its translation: CASSQDRTSRGNTQYF.

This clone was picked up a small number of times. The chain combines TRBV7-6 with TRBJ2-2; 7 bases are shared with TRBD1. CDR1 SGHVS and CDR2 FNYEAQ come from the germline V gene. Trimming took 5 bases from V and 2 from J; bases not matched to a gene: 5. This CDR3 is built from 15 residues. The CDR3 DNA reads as TGTGCCAGCAGCCAGTGGGACAGCAACACCGGGGAGCTGTTTTTT. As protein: CASSQWDSNTGELFF. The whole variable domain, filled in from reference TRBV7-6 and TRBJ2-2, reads GAGVSQSPRYKVTKRGQDVALRCDPISGHVSLYWYRQALGQGPEFLTYFNYEAQQDKSGLPNDRFSAERPEGSISTLTIQRTEQRDSAMYRCASSQWDSNTGELFFGEGSRLTVL.

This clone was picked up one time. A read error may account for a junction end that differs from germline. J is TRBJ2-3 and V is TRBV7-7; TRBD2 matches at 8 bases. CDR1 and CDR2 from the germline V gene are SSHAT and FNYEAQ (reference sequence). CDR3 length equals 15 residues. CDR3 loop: CASSLTGGAGDTQYF. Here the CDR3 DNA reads TGTGCTAGCAGCTTAACCGGGGGGGCCGGGGATACGCAGTATTTT.

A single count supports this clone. As DNA, the CDR3 is TGCGCCAGCAGCCGAAATACAGGGTACAATGAGCAGTTCTTC. Translated: CASSRNTGYNEQFF. The rearrangement links TRBV4-3 to TRBJ2-1; D is perhaps TRBD1 (6 bases). From germline, CDR1 is LGHNA and CDR2 YSLEER. There are 14 residues in the CDR3. V lost 4 bases and J lost 4, with 11 bases in between.

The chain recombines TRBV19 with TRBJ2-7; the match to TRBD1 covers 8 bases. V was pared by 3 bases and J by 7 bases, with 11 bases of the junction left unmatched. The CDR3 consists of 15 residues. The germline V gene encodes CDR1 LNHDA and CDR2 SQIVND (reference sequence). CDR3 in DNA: TGTGCCAGTAGTATTGGGACAGGCCTCTCGGGGGAGCAGTACTTC. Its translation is CASSIGTGLSGEQYF.

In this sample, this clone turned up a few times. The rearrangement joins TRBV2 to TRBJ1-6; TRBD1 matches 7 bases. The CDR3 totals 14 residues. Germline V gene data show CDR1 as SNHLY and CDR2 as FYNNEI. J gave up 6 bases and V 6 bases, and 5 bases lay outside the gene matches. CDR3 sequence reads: CASREQGGNSPLHF. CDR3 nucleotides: TGTGCCAGCAGGGAGCAGGGGGGTAATTCACCCCTCCACTTT.

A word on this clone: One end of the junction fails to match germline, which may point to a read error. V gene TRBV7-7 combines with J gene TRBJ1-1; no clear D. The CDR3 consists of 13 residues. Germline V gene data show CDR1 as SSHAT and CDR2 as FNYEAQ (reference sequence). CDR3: CASSLNEGTEAFF. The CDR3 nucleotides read TGTGCTAGCAGCCTCAACGAGGGCACTGAAGCTTTCTTT.

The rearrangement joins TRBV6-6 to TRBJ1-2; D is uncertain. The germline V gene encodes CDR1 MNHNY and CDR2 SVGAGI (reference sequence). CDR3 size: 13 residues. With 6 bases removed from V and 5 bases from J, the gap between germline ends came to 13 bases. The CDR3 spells CASRAQGIYGYTF. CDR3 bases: TGTGCCAGCAGGGCGCAAGGGATTTATGGCTACACCTTC.

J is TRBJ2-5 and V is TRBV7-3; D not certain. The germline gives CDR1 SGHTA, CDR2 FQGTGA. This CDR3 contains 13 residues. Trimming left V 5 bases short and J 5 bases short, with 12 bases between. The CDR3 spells CASSRSSGETQYF. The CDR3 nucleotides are TGTGCCAGCAGCCGGAGTTCGGGCGAGACCCAGTACTTC.